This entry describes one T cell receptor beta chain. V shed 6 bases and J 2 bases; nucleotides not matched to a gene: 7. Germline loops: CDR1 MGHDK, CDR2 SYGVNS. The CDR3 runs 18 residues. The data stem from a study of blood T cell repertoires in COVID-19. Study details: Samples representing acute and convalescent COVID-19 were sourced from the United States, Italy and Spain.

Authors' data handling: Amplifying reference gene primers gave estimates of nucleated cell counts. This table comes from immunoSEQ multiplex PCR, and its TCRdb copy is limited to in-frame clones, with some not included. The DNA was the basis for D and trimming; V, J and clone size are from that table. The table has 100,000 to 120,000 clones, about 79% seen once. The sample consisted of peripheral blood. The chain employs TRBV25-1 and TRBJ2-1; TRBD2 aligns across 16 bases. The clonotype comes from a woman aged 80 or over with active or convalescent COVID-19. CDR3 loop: CASRRGLAGGPPYNEQFF. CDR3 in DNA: TGTGCCAGCAGGAGGGGACTAGCGGGAGGGCCTCCCTACAATGAGCAGTTCTTC. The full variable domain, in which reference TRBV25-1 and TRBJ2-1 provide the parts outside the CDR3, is EADIYQTPRYLVIGTGKKITLECSQTMGHDKMYWYQQDPGMELHLIHYSYGVNSTEKGDLSSESTVSRIRTEHFPLTLESARPSHTSQYLCASRRGLAGGPPYNEQFFGPGTRLTVL.